This T cell receptor beta chain was sequenced for a study of radiotherapy plus CTLA-4 blockade in lung cancer (dated by TCRdb to the late 2010s). Study-wide context: Objective responses occurred in 18% of enrolled patients, and about 33% achieved disease control.

The library was generated by the immunoSEQ multiplex PCR assay. TCRdb took over this immuneACCESS table, retaining in-frame rearrangements with V and J assigned. Such tables are incomplete; in checked studies, under half of the missing clones stem from an unresolved V gene, and the remainder is unexplained. For this sample the table gives about 88,000 clones, of which 55% to 75% were detected only once. Around 15% of the sample belongs to the ten largest clones. In this study, focal radiation therapy paired with CTLA-4 blockade (ipilimumab) was tested in patients who had chemo-refractory metastatic non-small-cell lung cancer. What the authors observed across the whole study: The strongest predictors of response were reported to be early dynamic shifts in blood T cell clones along with a rise in serum interferon-beta following radiation. After treatment with radiotherapy and ipilimumab, TCR clones that came from tumors expanded in the peripheral blood.

Regarding this clone: Which antigen it targets is not known. The record has no base qualities; no much larger clone is one base away.

In the germline V gene, CDR1 corresponds to LGHNA and CDR2 to YSLEER. The trim is 1 base for V and 2 bases for J, with a gap of 9 bases between the germline ends. The CDR3 has 15 amino acids, counting the end cysteine and phenylalanine. Only CDR3 DNA remains: 45 bases, in frame from the first base. The material was peripheral blood, obtained from a patient treated with radiotherapy plus ipilimumab. This TCR derives from a human donor with non-small cell lung cancer that progressed on radiotherapy plus ipilimumab. This chain joins TRBV4-3 to TRBJ2-1; TRBD2 is perhaps the D gene, given 6 matching bases. The bases read TGCGCCAGCAGCCAAGGTGGAGGGGCCTACAATGAGCAGTTCTTC. This yields the protein CASSQGGGAYNEQFF.